This T cell receptor (beta chain) was obtained from a study of breast tumors, draining lymph nodes, adjacent tissues. TCRdb fed the multiplex PCR reads into MiXCR, producing one record per CDR3 protein. Of some 170,000 distinct CDR3 sequences detected, about 30% appear once; the ten largest clones hold about 4.1%. Breast cancer patients provided tissue from their axillary draining lymph nodes. Study-wide results and caveats: The lymph node origin of tumor T cells was framed as consistent with a hypothesis, not demonstrated.

In its sample, this clonotype was seen a few times. Its antigen is unknown. The germline gene is not matched at one end of the junction; a read error may be the cause. Sequenced sample: axillary lymph node tissue. This sequence was found in a female donor with breast cancer. Some clones in this sample may be carry-over from other donors' samples.

The CDR3 DNA reads TGTGCCAGCAGCTCCACCTACGCGCAGTACTTC. Translated: CASSSTYAQYF. This chain connects TRBV5-5 to TRBJ2-7, with no clear D. The CDR3 contains 11 residues. Germline CDR1 reads SGHKS; CDR2 reads YYEKEE (reference sequence).